The 20 T cell receptor beta chains in this list originate from one sample, sequenced in a study of response to subunit inactivated influenza vaccine. MiXCR was run by TCRdb on the RT-PCR reads, yielding one entry per CDR3 protein. Found here are 180,000 or so distinct CDR3 sequences, over 9.5% of them singletons; the top ten hold approximately 30%. These same records also appear under a second study, on T cells expressing NK-cell markers. That source notes: cDNA encoding TCR beta was synthesized via 5'RACE template switching incorporating UMIs.

The sequencing used CD8+ T cells sorted from PBMCs, collected approximately 12 days after vaccination. Receptors originate from a man aged 50 to 59 who received an inactivated influenza vaccine.

The V call is TRBV24-1, the J call TRBJ2-1; D unresolved. CDR1 and CDR2 (germline): KGHDR, SFDVKD. V lost 2 bases and J lost 10, with 11 bases in between. This CDR3 comprises 13 residues. CDR3 nucleotide sequence: TGTGCCACCAGTGATTGGGCCGGAAAGGAGCAGTTCTTC. It encodes CATSDWAGKEQFF.

The CDR3 nucleotides read TGTGCCAGCAGCGCGGGAGCCGGGGAGCTGTTTTTT. Translated, it gives CASSAGAGELFF. The V and J genes are TRBV6-4 and TRBJ2-2, with 7 bases lining up with TRBD2. The CDR3 runs to 12 residues. V shed 6 bases, J shed 6 bases, and the junction held 1 base outside the gene matches. CDR1 and CDR2 (germline): MRHNA, SNTAGT.

V is TRBV20-1 and J is TRBJ2-1; TRBD1 agrees at 9 bases. Germline assignment: CDR1 DFQATT and CDR2 SNEGSKA (reference sequence). The CDR3 covers 15 residues. The V and J ends lost 5 bases and 0 bases, in that order; junction bases with no gene match: 5. The CDR3 bases are TGCAGTGCTTTAGACAGGGGGGCCTCCTACAATGAGCAGTTCTTC. Amino acid sequence: CSALDRGASYNEQFF.

This clonotype was recorded many times. The chain carries TRBV25-1 and TRBJ2-7; 9 bases fit TRBD1. Losses at the gene ends were 4 bases for V and 5 bases for J; bases not matched to a gene: 12. The CDR3 extends over 16 amino acids. The germline V gene encodes CDR1 MGHDK and CDR2 SYGVNS. The CDR3 is CASSVTGGINENEQYF. CDR3 nucleotide sequence: TGTGCCAGCAGTGTGACAGGGGGTATCAATGAGAACGAGCAGTACTTC.

In its sample, this clonotype was seen a few times. The chain couples TRBV7-9 to TRBJ2-4; tentative D call: TRBD1 (6 bases). The CDR3 extends over 15 amino acids. CDR1 and CDR2 from the germline V gene are SEHNR and FQNEAQ (reference sequence). Between the trimmed V and J ends, which lost 5 bases and 0 bases, there was a span of 11 bases. The CDR3 nucleotides read TGTGCCAGCAGCCTGGACAGTCTAGCCAAAAACATTCAGTACTTC. Encoded protein: CASSLDSLAKNIQYF.

This chain links TRBV24-1 with TRBJ1-1, with a tentative D call TRBD1 (5 bases). V was trimmed by 9 bases and J by 4 bases, leaving 8 bases between them. Germline V gene lookup returns CDR1 KGHDR and CDR2 SFDVKD. This CDR3 spans 11 amino acids. As DNA, the CDR3 is TGTGCCACCGAGCAGGGCACTGAAGCTTTCTTT. Residues: CATEQGTEAFF.

This clonotype was observed a few times. V gene TRBV15 combines with J gene TRBJ2-1, with 10 bases lining up with TRBD2. CDR1 is LNHNV, CDR2 YYDKDF, per germline (reference sequence). The J segment lost 9 bases and the V segment lost 5 bases, leaving 10 bases of the junction unmatched. The CDR3 sequence is 15 residues long. CDR3 nucleotide sequence: TGTGCCACCAGCGGATCCGGGACTAGCGTTAGTGAGCAGTTCTTC. Amino acids: CATSGSGTSVSEQFF.

The chain combines TRBV28 with TRBJ1-5; D call uncertain. CDR3 size: 18 residues. The V end was cut by 2 bases, the J end by 3 bases, with 20 bases between. Germline lookup yields CDR1 MDHEN and CDR2 SYDVKM. This CDR3 reads CASSLRGTQLKFNQPQHF. The CDR3 nucleotides are TGTGCCAGCAGTTTAAGAGGAACACAATTAAAGTTCAATCAGCCCCAGCATTTT.

V gene TRBV27 combines with J gene TRBJ1-5; TRBD1 matches at 12 bases. Germline CDR1 is MNHEY and CDR2 is SMNVEV (reference sequence). The CDR3 has 17 residues. Trimming cost V 4 bases and J 6 bases; bases outside gene matches: 10. CDR3 bases: TGTGCCAGCAGTTCTCCCGGGACAGGGGGCCTCGGTCAGCCCCAGCATTTT. It specifies CASSSPGTGGLGQPQHF.

The chain recombines TRBV20-1 with TRBJ2-7; D is possibly TRBD1 (5 bases). This CDR3 has 13 amino acids. Germline V gives CDR1 DFQATT, CDR2 SNEGSKA (reference sequence). V gave up 3 bases and J gave up 6 bases, with 15 bases separating them. The CDR3 sequence: CSARYRGLPEQYF. As DNA, the CDR3 is TGCAGTGCTAGGTATAGGGGCTTACCCGAGCAGTACTTC.

This clonotype was picked up many times. The V gene is TRBV7-9, the J gene TRBJ1-2; 10 bases fit TRBD1. After removal of 5 bases from V and 6 bases from J, the junction contained 6 bases not matched to a gene. Per germline, CDR1 SEHNR and CDR2 FQNEAQ (reference sequence). The CDR3 totals 14 residues. The CDR3 DNA reads TGTGCCAGCAGCGAATCCGGGACAGGGGATGGCTACACCTTC. Protein product: CASSESGTGDGYTF.

There are a few counts of this clonotype. V is TRBV24-1 and J is TRBJ2-5; D may be TRBD2 (5 bases). The CDR3 extends over 15 amino acids. Germline values: CDR1 KGHDR, CDR2 SFDVKD. The V end was cut by 4 bases, the J end by 2 bases, with 13 bases between. The CDR3 nucleotides are TGTGCCACCAGTGACCGTCGACTATCTCAAGAGACCCAGTACTTC. The encoded protein is CATSDRRLSQETQYF.

This clonotype occurred a few times. This rearrangement joins TRBV7-9 to TRBJ2-5, with D uncertain. In germline, CDR1 is SEHNR, CDR2 FQNEAQ (reference sequence). CDR3 size: 14 residues. V lost 4 bases, J lost 5 bases, and 14 bases lay in between. The chain's CDR3 is CASSSWLGWETQYF. For the CDR3, the DNA is TGTGCCAGCAGCTCCTGGCTGGGCTGGGAGACCCAGTACTTC.

This chain links TRBV25-1 with TRBJ2-2, with a tentative D call TRBD2 (5 bases). The CDR3 has 13 residues. Germline V gives CDR1 MGHDK, CDR2 SYGVNS. Trimming removed 7 bases at V and 7 bases at J, with 13 bases between. In nucleotides, the CDR3 is TGTGCCAGCAATATCCAAAGCGGCGGGGAGCTGTTTTTT. Translating gives CASNIQSGGELFF. Together with reference TRBV25-1 and TRBJ2-2, the CDR3 gives the full variable domain: EADIYQTPRYLVIGTGKKITLECSQTMGHDKMYWYQQDPGMELHLIHYSYGVNSTEKGDLSSESTVSRIRTEHFPLTLESARPSHTSQYLCASNIQSGGELFFGEGSRLTVL.

This clonotype was detected only a few times. The V gene is TRBV7-9, the J gene TRBJ2-7; 13 bases line up with TRBD2. V shed 5 bases, J shed 5 bases, and the junction held 9 bases outside the gene matches. This CDR3 comprises 16 residues. In germline, CDR1 is SEHNR, CDR2 FQNEAQ (reference sequence). The CDR3 region is CASSHTSGRARNEQYF. CDR3 bases: TGTGCCAGCAGCCACACTAGCGGGAGGGCTCGGAACGAGCAGTACTTC. The complete variable domain, with remaining parts taken from reference TRBV7-9 and TRBJ2-7, reads DTGVSQNPRHKITKRGQNVTFRCDPISEHNRLYWYRQTLGQGPEFLTYFQNEAQLEKSRLLSDRFSAERPKGSFSTLEIQRTEQGDSAMYLCASSHTSGRARNEQYFGPGTRLTVT.

This clonotype occurred a few times. The J gene is TRBJ1-2, the V gene TRBV12-3 or TRBV12-4; D call uncertain. The CDR3 has 13 residues. The V end lost 3 bases, the J end lost 6 bases, and 11 bases lay between the germline ends. CDR3 sequence (DNA): TGTGCCAGCAGTTTTTCCCCTCTAGATGGCTACACCTTC. It is translated as CASSFSPLDGYTF.

The genes are TRBV9 and TRBJ2-7; 10 positions match TRBD1. CDR3 size: 14 residues. The junction had 8 bases not matched to a gene; V was cut back by 4 bases and J by 7 bases. Germline CDR1 reads SGDLS; CDR2 reads YYNGEE. The CDR3: CASSPIRTGGEQYF. CDR3 DNA sequence: TGTGCCAGCAGCCCCATTCGGACAGGGGGTGAGCAGTACTTC. Using reference TRBV9 and TRBJ2-7 for the parts outside the CDR3, the full variable domain is DSGVTQTPKHLITATGQRVTLRCSPRSGDLSVYWYQQSLDQGLQFLIQYYNGEERAKGNILERFSAQQFPDLHSELNLSSLELGDSALYFCASSPIRTGGEQYFGPGTRLTVT.

In its sample, this clonotype was seen many times. In DNA, the CDR3 is TGTGCCAGCAGTTTAGCCGGGTCTTACTACGAGCAGTACTTC. Translating gives CASSLAGSYYEQYF. The chain has TRBV12-3 or TRBV12-4 and TRBJ2-7; D unresolved. Between the trimmed V and J ends, which lost 0 bases and 3 bases, there was a span of 9 bases. The CDR3 loop spans 14 amino acids.

The V gene is TRBV10-2, the J gene TRBJ2-1; possibly TRBD2 for D (5 bases). Per germline, CDR1 WSHSY and CDR2 SAAADI. The V and J ends lost 6 bases and 6 bases respectively, with 15 bases between them. CDR3 size: 14 residues. CDR3: CASRLLVSGNEQFF. The CDR3 DNA reads as TGCGCCAGCAGACTACTAGTCTCCGGCAATGAGCAGTTCTTC.

Many counts were recorded for this clonotype. As DNA, the CDR3 is TGTGCCAGCAGCGTGGACCTAGCGGACACCTACAATGAGCAGTTCTTC. Translated, it gives CASSVDLADTYNEQFF. The V and J genes are TRBV9 and TRBJ2-1, with TRBD2 identical over 7 bases. Per the germline V gene, CDR1 is SGDLS and CDR2 is YYNGEE. The junction had 7 bases not matched to a gene; V was cut back by 2 bases and J by 2 bases. The CDR3 length is 16 residues.